These T cell receptor beta chains were read from a single sample in a study of coeliac disease. Produced via immunoSEQ multiplex PCR; TCRdb's table is partial and in-frame only. Altogether about 3,000 clones are present, more than 60% being singletons, with the ten largest covering around 17%. Material for sequencing was lymphocytes from the gut lamina propria. These TCRs come from a woman in her forties or fifties without celiac disease. Both conserved end residues are trimmed from each CDR3. D genes are given only for firm matches. Some rows have no size entry. The others give once, few or many, or a class for an expanded clone.

CDR3aa: ASTTGDQPQH
v_gene: TRBV6-5
len: 10
abundance: .
j_gene: TRBJ1-5
d_gene: .

CDR3aa: ASSTLRGQPQH
v_gene: TRBV27
len: 11
abundance: large
j_gene: TRBJ1-5
d_gene: .

CDR3aa: ASSLGQGSTEAF
v_gene: TRBV7-9
len: 12
abundance: .
j_gene: TRBJ1-1
d_gene: TRBD1

CDR3aa: ASSHSYEAF
v_gene: TRBV4-1
len: 9
abundance: large
j_gene: TRBJ1-1
d_gene: .

CDR3aa: ASSSDTLYGQY
v_gene: TRBV6-5
len: 11
abundance: once
j_gene: TRBJ2-7
d_gene: .

CDR3aa: ASSSTGGISYEQY
v_gene: TRBV5-8
len: 13
abundance: .
j_gene: TRBJ2-7
d_gene: TRBD1

CDR3aa: ASSETSGGFHEQF
v_gene: TRBV6-4
len: 13
abundance: few
j_gene: TRBJ2-1
d_gene: TRBD2

CDR3aa: ATGMGGRTDTQY
v_gene: TRBV5-1
len: 12
abundance: once
j_gene: TRBJ2-3
d_gene: .

CDR3aa: ASSVRGLAGGSSSYNEQF
v_gene: TRBV19
len: 18
abundance: .
j_gene: TRBJ2-1
d_gene: TRBD2

CDR3aa: ASSAGQGEGEQF
v_gene: TRBV5-4
len: 12
abundance: .
j_gene: TRBJ2-1
d_gene: TRBD1

CDR3aa: ATSRPRPGFNEQY
v_gene: TRBV15
len: 13
abundance: .
j_gene: .
d_gene: .

CDR3aa: ASNYGQGSNQPQH
v_gene: TRBV19
len: 13
abundance: .
j_gene: TRBJ1-5
d_gene: TRBD1

CDR3aa: ASSLGRGATEAF
v_gene: TRBV11-1
len: 12
abundance: .
j_gene: TRBJ1-1
d_gene: TRBD1

CDR3aa: ASSQGPGDRANYGYT
v_gene: TRBV4-1
len: 15
abundance: .
j_gene: TRBJ1-2
d_gene: TRBD1

CDR3aa: ASSFRLAGTYNEQF
v_gene: TRBV5-5
len: 14
abundance: .
j_gene: TRBJ2-1
d_gene: TRBD2

CDR3aa: ASSLGRVTEAF
v_gene: TRBV7-8
len: 11
abundance: large
j_gene: TRBJ1-1
d_gene: .

CDR3aa: ASSFDPRTGRLSRTYEQY
v_gene: TRBV7-8
len: 18
abundance: .
j_gene: TRBJ2-7
d_gene: TRBD1

CDR3aa: ASSLRLALHEQY
v_gene: TRBV7-8
len: 12
abundance: .
j_gene: TRBJ2-7
d_gene: .

CDR3aa: ASGLGPGGTYEQY
v_gene: TRBV12-5
len: 13
abundance: .
j_gene: TRBJ2-7
d_gene: TRBD2

CDR3aa: ASSPGQASNQPQH
v_gene: TRBV18
len: 13
abundance: once
j_gene: TRBJ1-5
d_gene: TRBD1

CDR3aa: ASSIEQGATGLAGNQPQH
v_gene: TRBV19
len: 18
abundance: .
j_gene: TRBJ1-5
d_gene: TRBD1

CDR3aa: ASSLAGQGVIQY
v_gene: TRBV5-5
len: 12
abundance: .
j_gene: TRBJ2-4
d_gene: TRBD1

CDR3aa: ASSQPSGTGGVRGYT
v_gene: TRBV28
len: 15
abundance: .
j_gene: TRBJ1-2
d_gene: TRBD1